This T cell receptor beta chain comes out of a study of shared clonotypes between healthy human individuals. Here immunoSEQ multiplex PCR was the method, and the copy in TCRdb shows in-frame clones only, minus some. This table holds roughly 2,500,000 clones, roughly 93% found once. The donors, healthy adults who were HIV-negative, had experienced no recent acute infections or vaccinations. The CD4+ fraction was divided into a CD45RA+ naive subset and a CD45RA-negative memory subset. The receptor comes from a man younger than 35 in good health. Some clones in this sample may be carry-over from other donors' samples. What was sequenced was naive CD4+ T cells from PBMCs. Documented subset: CD45RA+ positively selected.

DNA for the CDR3: TGTGCCAGCAGTTTTCACTCGGCCACCAATCAGCCCCAGCATTTT. Its translation is CASSFHSATNQPQHF. The J gene is TRBJ1-5, the V gene TRBV28; no clear D gene. The CDR3 loop spans 15 amino acids. V gave up 3 bases and J gave up 3 bases, with 12 bases separating them. CDR1 is MDHEN and CDR2 is SYDVKM in the germline V gene.